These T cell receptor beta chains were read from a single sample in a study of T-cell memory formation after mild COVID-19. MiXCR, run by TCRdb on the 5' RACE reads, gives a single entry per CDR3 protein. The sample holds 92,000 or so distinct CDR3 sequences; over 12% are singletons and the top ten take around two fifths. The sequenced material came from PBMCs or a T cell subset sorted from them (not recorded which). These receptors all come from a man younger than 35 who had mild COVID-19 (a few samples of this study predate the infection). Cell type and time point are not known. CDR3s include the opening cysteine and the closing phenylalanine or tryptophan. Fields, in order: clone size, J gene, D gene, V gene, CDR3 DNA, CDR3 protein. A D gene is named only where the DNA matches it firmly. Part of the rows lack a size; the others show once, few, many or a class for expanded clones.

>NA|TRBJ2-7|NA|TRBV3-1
TGTGCCAGCAGCCCTAGGCCAAACGAGCAGTACTTC
CASSPRPNEQYF
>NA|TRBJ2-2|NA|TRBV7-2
TGTGCCAGCAGCTTAGTAGGGGTTAACACCGGGGAGCTGTTTTTT
CASSLVGVNTGELFF
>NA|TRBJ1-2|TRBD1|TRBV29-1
TGCAGCGTTTATTCCCGGCTGGGACAGCTCGCCTATGGCTACACCTTC
CSVYSRLGQLAYGYTF
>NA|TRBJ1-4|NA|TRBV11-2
TGTGCCAGCCAGCACTGGGCAACTAATGAAAAACTGTTTTTT
CASQHWATNEKLFF
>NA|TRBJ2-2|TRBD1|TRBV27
TGTGCCAGCAGTTTATTAGGGACAGGGGCGAACACCGGGGAGCTGTTTTTT
CASSLLGTGANTGELFF
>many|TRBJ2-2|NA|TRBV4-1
TGCGCCAGCAGCCAAGATCCAGGGAACACCGGGGAGCTGTTTTTT
CASSQDPGNTGELFF
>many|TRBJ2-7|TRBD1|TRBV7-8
TGTGCCAGCAGCTTCGGACAGGGCGACGAGCAGTACTTC
CASSFGQGDEQYF
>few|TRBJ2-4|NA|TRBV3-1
TGTGCCAGCAGCCAGGGGGGCGGCATTCAGTACTTC
CASSQGGGIQYF
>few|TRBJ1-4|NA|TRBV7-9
TGTGCCAGCAGCTTATCGCAGGGAGGGGAAAAACTGTTTTTT
CASSLSQGGEKLFF
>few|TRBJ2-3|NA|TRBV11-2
TGTGCCAGCAGCTTTCGTATAGATACGCAGTATTTT
CASSFRIDTQYF
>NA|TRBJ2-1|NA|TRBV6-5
TGTGCCAGCAGTTACTCGAGCCTTAGCTCCTACAATGAGCAGTTCTTC
CASSYSSLSSYNEQFF
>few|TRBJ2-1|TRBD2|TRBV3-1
TGTGCCAGCAGCCCCTGGACTAGAGAAAGTGAGCAGTTCTTC
CASSPWTRESEQFF
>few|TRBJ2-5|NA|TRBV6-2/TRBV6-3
TGTGCCAGCAGTAAAGAGACCCAGTACTTC
CASSKETQYF
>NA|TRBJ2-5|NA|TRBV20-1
TGCAGTGCTAGACCGGGGGCCCAAGAGACCCAGTACTTC
CSARPGAQETQYF
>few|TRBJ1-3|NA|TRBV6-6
TGTGCCAGCAGACAACAGGTCAGCTCTGGAAACACCATATATTTT
CASRQQVSSGNTIYF
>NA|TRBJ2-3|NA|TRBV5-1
TGCGCCAGCAGCGTCCAAGTGAGGGGGAGCACAGATACGCAGTATTTT
CASSVQVRGSTDTQYF
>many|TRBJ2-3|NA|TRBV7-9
TGTGCCAGCAGCACTCGGGGCGGCGTCACAGATACGCAGTATTTT
CASSTRGGVTDTQYF
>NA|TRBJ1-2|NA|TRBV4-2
TGTGCCAGCAGCCTGGTCACAAAGCACTCGGCCGGCTACACCTTC
CASSLVTKHSAGYTF
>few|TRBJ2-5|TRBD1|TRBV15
TGTGCCACCAGCCCACCGGACAGGGATGAGACCCAGTACTTC
CATSPPDRDETQYF
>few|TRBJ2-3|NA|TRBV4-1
TGCGCCAGCAGCCAAGTGCCCAGCTCCACAGATACGCAGTATTTT
CASSQVPSSTDTQYF
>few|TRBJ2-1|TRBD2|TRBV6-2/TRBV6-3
TGTGCCAGCAACCCCCTGCGGGGGGATGAGCAGTTCTTC
CASNPLRGDEQFF
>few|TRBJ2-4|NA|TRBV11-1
TGTGCCAGCAGCTCACCTCTATCGCGGAACATTCAGTACTTC
CASSSPLSRNIQYF
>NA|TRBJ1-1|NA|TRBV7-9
TGTGCCAGCAGCTTGCACAGTTTGAACACTGAAGCTTTCTTT
CASSLHSLNTEAFF
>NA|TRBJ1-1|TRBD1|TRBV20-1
TGCAGTGCTAGCCCAGGACAGGGAGGCACTGAAGCTTTCTTT
CSASPGQGGTEAFF
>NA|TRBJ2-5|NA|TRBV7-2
TGTGCCAGCAGCGAGGACGGTCAAGAGACCCAGTACTTC
CASSEDGQETQYF
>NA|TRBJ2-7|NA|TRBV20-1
TGCAGTGCTGGGGGGGGGCGCGGTCTCTACGAGCAGTACTTC
CSAGGGRGLYEQYF
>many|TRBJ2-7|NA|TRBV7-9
TGTGCCAGCACCCAACCTACGGGACGGATATACGAGCAGTACTTC
CASTQPTGRIYEQYF
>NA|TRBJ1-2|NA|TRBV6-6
TGTGCCAGCAGGACCTTTAGTATCCAGGGCTACACCTTC
CASRTFSIQGYTF
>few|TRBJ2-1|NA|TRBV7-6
TGTGCCAGCAGCACCCGGGAGAATGAGCAGTTCTTC
CASSTRENEQFF
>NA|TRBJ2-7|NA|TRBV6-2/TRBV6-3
TGTGCCAGCAAGCGGAGCCAGTTAAACGAGCAGTACTTC
CASKRSQLNEQYF
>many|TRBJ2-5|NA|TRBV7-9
TGTGCCAGCAGCCGAGGGGCACTGGGGGAGACCCAGTACTTC
CASSRGALGETQYF
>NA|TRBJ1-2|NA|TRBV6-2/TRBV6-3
TGTGCCAGCAGTTATTCCTCGGAGATCGGCGGCTACACCTTC
CASSYSSEIGGYTF
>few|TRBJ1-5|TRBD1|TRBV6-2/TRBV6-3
TGTGCCAGCAGCCTTACAGGGGGCAGCAATCAGCCCCAGCATTTT
CASSLTGGSNQPQHF
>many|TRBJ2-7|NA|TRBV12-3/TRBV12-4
TGTGCCAGCAGTTTATCCCAGGGATCCGGGCAGTACTTC
CASSLSQGSGQYF
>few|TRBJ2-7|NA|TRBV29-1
TGCAGCGCCCTCTCGCCCTACGAGCAGTACTTC
CSALSPYEQYF
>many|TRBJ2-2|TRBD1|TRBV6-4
TGTGCCAGCAGTGGGACAGGCACCGGGGAGCTGTTTTTT
CASSGTGTGELFF
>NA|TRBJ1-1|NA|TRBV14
TGTGCCAGCAGCCAAGAAGGGGAAGGGAACACTGAAGCTTTCTTT
CASSQEGEGNTEAFF
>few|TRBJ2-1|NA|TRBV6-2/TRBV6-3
TGTGCCAGCAGTTACCCCAGGGGTACCGGGCAGTTCTTC
CASSYPRGTGQFF
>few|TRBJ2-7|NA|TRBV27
TGTGCCTCCTGGAAGGGGTACGAGCAGTACTTC
CASWKGYEQYF
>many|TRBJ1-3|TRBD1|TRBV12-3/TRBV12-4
TGTGCCAGCAGTACCGGACAGGGCCCGTACGCTGGAAACACCATATATTTT
CASSTGQGPYAGNTIYF
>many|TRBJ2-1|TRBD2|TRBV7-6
TGTGCCAGCAGCCGCCTCCCTAGCGGGGGCTCCTACAATGAGCAGTTCTTC
CASSRLPSGGSYNEQFF
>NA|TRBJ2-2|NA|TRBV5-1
TGCGCCAGCAGCTTGCGCGCCCCCACCGGGGAGCTGTTTTTT
CASSLRAPTGELFF
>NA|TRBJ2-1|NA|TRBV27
TGTGCCAGCAGTTTGGAAAGGGGGTGGGATGAGCAGTTCTTC
CASSLERGWDEQFF
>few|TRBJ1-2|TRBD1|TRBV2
TGTGCCATAACGGACAGGGAAGGTGATGGCTACACCTTC
CAITDREGDGYTF